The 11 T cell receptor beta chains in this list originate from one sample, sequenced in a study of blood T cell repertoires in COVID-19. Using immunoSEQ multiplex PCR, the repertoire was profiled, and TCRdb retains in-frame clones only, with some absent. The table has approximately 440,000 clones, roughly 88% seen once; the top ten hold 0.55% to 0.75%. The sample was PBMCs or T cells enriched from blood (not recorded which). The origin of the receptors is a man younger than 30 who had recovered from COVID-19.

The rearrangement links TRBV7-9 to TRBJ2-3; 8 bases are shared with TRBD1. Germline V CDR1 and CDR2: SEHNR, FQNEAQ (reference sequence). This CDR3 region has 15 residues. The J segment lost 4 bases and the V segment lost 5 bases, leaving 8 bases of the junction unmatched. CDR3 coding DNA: TGTGCCAGCAGCGTACCGGGACAGGAACCAGATACGCAGTATTTT. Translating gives CASSVPGQEPDTQYF.

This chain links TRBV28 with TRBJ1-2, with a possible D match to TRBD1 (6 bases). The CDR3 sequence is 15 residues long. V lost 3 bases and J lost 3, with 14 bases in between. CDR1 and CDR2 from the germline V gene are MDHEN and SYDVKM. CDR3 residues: CASSFLDSDHYGYTF. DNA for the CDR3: TGTGCCAGCAGTTTTTTGGACAGCGACCACTATGGCTACACCTTC.

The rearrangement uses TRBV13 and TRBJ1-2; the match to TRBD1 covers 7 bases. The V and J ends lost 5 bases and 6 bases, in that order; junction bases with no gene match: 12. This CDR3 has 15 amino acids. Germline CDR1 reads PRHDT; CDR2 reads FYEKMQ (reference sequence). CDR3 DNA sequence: TGTGCCAGCAGCACTAGGGGGCAGGGCGGGGATGGCTACACCTTC. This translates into CASSTRGQGGDGYTF.

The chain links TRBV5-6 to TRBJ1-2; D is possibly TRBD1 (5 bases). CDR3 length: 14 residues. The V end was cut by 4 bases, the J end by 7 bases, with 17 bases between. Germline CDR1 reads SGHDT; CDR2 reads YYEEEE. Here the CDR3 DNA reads TGTGCCAGCAGCACGGCGGGACTTCAGAGTGGCTACACCTTC. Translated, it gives CASSTAGLQSGYTF. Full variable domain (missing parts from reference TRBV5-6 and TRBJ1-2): DAGVTQSPTHLIKTRGQQVTLRCSPKSGHDTVSWYQQALGQGPQFIFQYYEEEERQRGNFPDRFSGHQFPNYSSELNVNALLLGDSALYLCASSTAGLQSGYTFGSGTRLTVV.

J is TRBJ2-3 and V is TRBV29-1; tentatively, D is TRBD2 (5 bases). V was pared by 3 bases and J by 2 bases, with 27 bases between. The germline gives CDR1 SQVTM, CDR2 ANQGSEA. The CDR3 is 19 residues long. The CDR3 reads CSVDNGIQASSFFTDTQYF. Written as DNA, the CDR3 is TGCAGCGTTGATAACGGGATCCAGGCCTCGTCCTTTTTCACAGATACGCAGTATTTT.

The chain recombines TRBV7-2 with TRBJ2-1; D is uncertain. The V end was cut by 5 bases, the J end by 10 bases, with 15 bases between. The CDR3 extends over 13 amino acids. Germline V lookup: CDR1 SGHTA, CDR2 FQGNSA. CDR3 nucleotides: TGTGCCAGCAGCCCATACAGCAAAATGGAGCAGTTCTTC. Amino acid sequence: CASSPYSKMEQFF.

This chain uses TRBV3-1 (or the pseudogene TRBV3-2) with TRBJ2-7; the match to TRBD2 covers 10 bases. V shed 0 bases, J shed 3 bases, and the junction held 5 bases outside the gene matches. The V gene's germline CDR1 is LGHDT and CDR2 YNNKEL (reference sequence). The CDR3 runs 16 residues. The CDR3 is CASSQDNPSGSYEQYF. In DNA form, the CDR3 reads TGTGCCAGCAGCCAAGACAACCCTAGCGGGAGCTACGAGCAGTACTTC.

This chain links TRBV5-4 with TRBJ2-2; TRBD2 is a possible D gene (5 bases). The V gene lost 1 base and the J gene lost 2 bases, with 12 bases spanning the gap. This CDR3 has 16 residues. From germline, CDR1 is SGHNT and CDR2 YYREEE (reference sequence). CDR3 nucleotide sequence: TGTGCCAGCAGCTTGAGGACTGGCGTTAACACCGGGGAGCTGTTTTTT. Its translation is CASSLRTGVNTGELFF.

The CDR3 protein is CASSSHSGESSYEQYF. The CDR3 coding sequence is TGTGCCAGCAGTTCCCACAGCGGGGAGAGCTCCTACGAGCAGTACTTC. V and J are TRBV27 and TRBJ2-7; 7 nucleotides match TRBD2. With V trimmed by 4 bases and J by 0 bases, 9 bases remained unmatched. In germline, CDR1 is MNHEY, CDR2 SMNVEV (reference sequence). The CDR3 runs to 16 residues.

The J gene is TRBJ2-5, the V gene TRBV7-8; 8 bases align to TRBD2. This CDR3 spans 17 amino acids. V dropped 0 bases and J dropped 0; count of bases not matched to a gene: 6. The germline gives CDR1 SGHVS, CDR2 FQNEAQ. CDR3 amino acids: CASSLARGVVHQETQYF. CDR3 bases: TGTGCCAGCAGCTTAGCGCGGGGGGTCGTGCACCAAGAGACCCAGTACTTC.

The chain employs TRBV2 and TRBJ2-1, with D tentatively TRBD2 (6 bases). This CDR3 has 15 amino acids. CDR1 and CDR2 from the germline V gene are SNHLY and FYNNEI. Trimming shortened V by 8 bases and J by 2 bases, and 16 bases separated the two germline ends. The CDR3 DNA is TGTGCCAGCGGGATGTCTAGCGAAGCCTACAATGAGCAGTTCTTC. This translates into CASGMSSEAYNEQFF.